Listed below are T cell receptor beta chains from one sample, sequenced in a study of cytomegalovirus exposure and HLA in healthy donors. Clones were read by immunoSEQ multiplex PCR, and TCRdb kept only the in-frame ones, dropping some. Altogether roughly 120,000 clones are present, over 15% being singletons, with the ten largest covering 1.9%. Specimen: PBMCs. These receptors all stem from a woman under 30 in good health and CMV-seronegative. Each CDR3 is given with its conserved first and last residue. D genes are given only for firm matches. Clone size is shown for a subset of rows, as once, few, many or a class of expanded clone.

cdr3_aa: CASSYSQAGADGYTF
cdr3_nt: TGTGCCAGCAGTTACTCCCAGGCGGGGGCGGATGGCTACACCTTC
d_call: -
j_call: TRBJ1-2
clone_size: -
v_call: TRBV6-5

cdr3_aa: CASSLGGRGFDTQYF
cdr3_nt: TGTGCCAGCAGCTTAGGAGGCAGGGGCTTCGATACGCAGTATTTT
d_call: -
j_call: TRBJ2-3
clone_size: few
v_call: TRBV7-8

cdr3_aa: CASSLYPDRGGFYEQYF
cdr3_nt: TGTGCCAGCAGCTTATACCCTGACAGGGGGGGGTTCTACGAGCAGTACTTC
d_call: TRBD1
j_call: TRBJ2-7
clone_size: few
v_call: TRBV11-2

cdr3_aa: CASSKPGLNEKLFF
cdr3_nt: TGTGCCAGCAGTAAGCCGGGACTTAATGAAAAACTGTTTTTT
d_call: -
j_call: TRBJ1-4
clone_size: -
v_call: TRBV6-5

cdr3_aa: CASGGWNTEAFF
cdr3_nt: TGCGCCAGCGGCGGGTGGAACACTGAAGCTTTCTTT
d_call: -
j_call: TRBJ1-1
clone_size: -
v_call: TRBV4-1

cdr3_aa: CASSHGGDTQYF
cdr3_nt: TGCGCCAGCAGCCACGGGGGGGATACGCAGTATTTT
d_call: TRBD2
j_call: TRBJ2-3
clone_size: -
v_call: TRBV4-3

cdr3_aa: CASQKEGQGNRAGNSPLHF
cdr3_nt: TGTGCCAGCCAGAAAGAGGGACAGGGAAATAGAGCGGGTAATTCACCCCTCCACTTT
d_call: TRBD1
j_call: TRBJ1-6
clone_size: -
v_call: TRBV27

cdr3_aa: CASSLEGAETEAFF
cdr3_nt: TGCGCCAGCAGCTTGGAGGGGGCGGAAACTGAAGCTTTCTTT
d_call: TRBD1
j_call: TRBJ1-1
clone_size: -
v_call: TRBV5-1

cdr3_aa: CASSLTGIRNTEAFF
cdr3_nt: TGTGCCAGCAGCTTGACAGGGATTAGGAACACTGAAGCTTTCTTT
d_call: -
j_call: TRBJ1-1
clone_size: -
v_call: TRBV5-5

cdr3_aa: CASRLAGETQYF
cdr3_nt: TGCGCCAGTCGACTAGCGGGGGAGACCCAGTACTTC
d_call: TRBD2
j_call: TRBJ2-5
clone_size: -
v_call: TRBV5-1

cdr3_aa: CASSDFKRVYNEQFF
cdr3_nt: TGTGCCAGCAGTGATTTCAAGCGGGTCTACAATGAGCAGTTCTTC
d_call: -
j_call: TRBJ2-1
clone_size: few
v_call: TRBV6-1

cdr3_aa: CASSPGILGDTIYF
cdr3_nt: TGTGCCAGCTCTCCCGGGATACTTGGAGACACCATATATTTT
d_call: -
j_call: TRBJ1-3
clone_size: -
v_call: TRBV9

cdr3_aa: CASSGGIFTDTQYF
cdr3_nt: TGTGCCAGCAGCGGGGGGATTTTCACAGATACGCAGTATTTT
d_call: -
j_call: TRBJ2-3
clone_size: few
v_call: TRBV7-3

cdr3_aa: CASSLASFLGNTEAFF
cdr3_nt: TGCGCCAGCAGCTTGGCTTCCTTCCTAGGGAACACTGAAGCTTTCTTT
d_call: -
j_call: TRBJ1-1
clone_size: -
v_call: TRBV5-1

cdr3_aa: CASSPGRTSGSYEQYF
cdr3_nt: TGCGCCAGCAGCCCTGGGCGGACTAGCGGTTCCTACGAGCAGTACTTC
d_call: TRBD2
j_call: TRBJ2-7
clone_size: few
v_call: TRBV4-1

cdr3_aa: CASSLVLQGDYTF
cdr3_nt: TGTGCCAGCAGCTTGGTCCTACAGGGAGACTACACCTTC
d_call: -
j_call: TRBJ1-2
clone_size: few
v_call: TRBV7-2

cdr3_aa: CASSYSGTGSYEQYF
cdr3_nt: TGTGCCAGCAGTTACTCCGGGACAGGCTCCTACGAGCAGTACTTC
d_call: TRBD1
j_call: TRBJ2-7
clone_size: few
v_call: TRBV6-5

cdr3_aa: CASSVDGATLTDTQYF
cdr3_nt: TGTGCCAGCAGCGTAGATGGGGCTACACTAACAGATACGCAGTATTTT
d_call: -
j_call: TRBJ2-3
clone_size: -
v_call: TRBV9

cdr3_aa: CASSRLAGDEQYF
cdr3_nt: TGTGCCAGCAGCCGACTAGCGGGAGACGAGCAGTACTTC
d_call: TRBD2
j_call: TRBJ2-7
clone_size: few
v_call: TRBV7-3

cdr3_aa: CASSIGQVNQPQHF
cdr3_nt: TGTGCCAGTAGTATCGGACAGGTCAATCAGCCCCAGCATTTT
d_call: TRBD1
j_call: TRBJ1-5
clone_size: -
v_call: TRBV19

cdr3_aa: CASIIAGASSYEQYF
cdr3_nt: TGTGCCAGCATTATAGCGGGTGCGAGCTCCTACGAGCAGTACTTC
d_call: TRBD2
j_call: TRBJ2-7
clone_size: few
v_call: TRBV2

cdr3_aa: CASSLGTESKAFF
cdr3_nt: TGTGCCAGCAGCTTAGGGACAGAAAGCAAAGCTTTCTTT
d_call: TRBD1
j_call: TRBJ1-1
clone_size: -
v_call: TRBV5-5

cdr3_aa: CASTRGGDSNQPQHF
cdr3_nt: TGTGCCAGTACCCGAGGTGGAGATAGCAATCAGCCCCAGCATTTT
d_call: -
j_call: TRBJ1-5
clone_size: few
v_call: TRBV19